Shown below are 24 T cell receptor beta chains from a single sample sequenced in a study of cytomegalovirus exposure and HLA in healthy donors. The assay was immunoSEQ multiplex PCR, and TCRdb's table has in-frame clones only and misses some. The sample has roughly 300,000 clones, approximately 90% seen once; the top ten hold over 0.85%. Sequenced: PBMCs. These receptors came from a woman aged 18-29 years in good health and CMV-seronegative.

The chain has TRBV9 and TRBJ2-7; D not certain. Germline V gene lookup returns CDR1 SGDLS and CDR2 YYNGEE. V was shortened by 3 bases and J by 1 base, with 11 bases between the two germline ends. The CDR3 is made up of 14 amino acids. The CDR3 DNA is TGTGCCAGCAGCGACAATCCCCGATCCTACGAGCAGTACTTC. Protein sequence: CASSDNPRSYEQYF.

The chain joins TRBV4-1 to TRBJ2-7, with D tentatively TRBD1 (5 bases). V lost 1 base to trimming and J lost 3 bases, with 10 bases between them. Germline CDR1 and CDR2: MGHRA and YSYEKL. The length of the CDR3 is 14 residues. CDR3 region: CASSQGGTIYEQYF. In DNA, the CDR3 is TGCGCCAGCAGCCAAGGGGGCACCATCTACGAGCAGTACTTC.

The genes are TRBV10-1 and TRBJ2-7; D might be TRBD1 (6 bases). In germline, CDR1 is WNHNN, CDR2 SYGVQD (reference sequence). Trimming stripped 5 bases from V and 4 bases from J, with 12 bases between. The CDR3 loop spans 13 amino acids. The CDR3 region is CASSLDSAYEQYF. CDR3 bases: TGCGCCAGCAGTCTGGACAGTGCTTACGAGCAGTACTTC.

This chain connects TRBV7-9 to TRBJ2-3; 13 nucleotides agree with TRBD2. The CDR3 covers 15 residues. V lost 7 bases to trimming and J lost 2 bases; unmatched junction nucleotides: 3. The germline CDR1 and CDR2 sequences are SEHNR and FQNEAQ (reference sequence). The CDR3 protein is CASKGLAGITDTQYF. DNA of the CDR3: TGTGCCAGCAAGGGACTAGCGGGAATCACAGATACGCAGTATTTT.

V usage is TRBV2 and J usage is TRBJ1-1; unclear D gene. The ends were cut back, 7 bases at V and 0 bases at J, with 9 bases in the middle. Germline CDR1 is SNHLY and CDR2 is FYNNEI. The CDR3 sequence is 13 residues long. The DNA of the CDR3 is TGTGCCAGCACTAAAGACTTGAACACTGAAGCTTTCTTT. The encoded protein is CASTKDLNTEAFF. Combining the CDR3 with reference TRBV2 and TRBJ1-1 gives the whole variable domain EPEVTQTPSHQVTQMGQEVILRCVPISNHLYFYWYRQILGQKVEFLVSFYNNEISEKSEIFDDQFSVERPDGSNFTLKIRSTKLEDSAMYFCASTKDLNTEAFFGQGTRLTVV.

The chain couples TRBV7-2 to TRBJ2-1, with TRBD2 matching over 7 bases. In germline, CDR1 is SGHTA, CDR2 FQGNSA. V trimming: 2 bases; J trimming: 15 bases; junction bases outside the gene matches: 7. The CDR3 has 12 residues. The CDR3 bases are TGTGCCAGCAGCTTAAGGAGCGGGGTGGCGTTCTTC. Its protein product is CASSLRSGVAFF.

The V call is TRBV19, the J call TRBJ2-7; 9 bases match TRBD2. The V segment lost 7 bases and the J segment 3 bases; nucleotides outside the gene matches: 7. Germline CDR1 and CDR2: LNHDA and SQIVND (reference sequence). CDR3 length: 14 amino acids. CDR3 DNA sequence: TGTGCCAGTAAGAGTAGCGGGAGCAACTACGAGCAGTACTTC. It codes for CASKSSGSNYEQYF.

The rearrangement uses TRBV7-2 and TRBJ2-4; TRBD2 matches at 14 bases. This CDR3 has 14 residues. In germline, CDR1 is SGHTA, CDR2 FQGNSA. V gave up 5 bases and J gave up 8 bases; unmatched junction bases: 2. CDR3 sequence: CASSQGLAGDIQYF. The CDR3 DNA sequence: TGTGCCAGCAGCCAGGGACTAGCGGGAGACATTCAGTACTTC.

The chain recombines TRBV6-1 with TRBJ1-2, with 9 bases lining up with TRBD1. This CDR3 is 18 amino acids long. With V trimmed by 3 bases and J by 3 bases, 14 bases remained unmatched. The germline V gene has CDR1 MNHNS and CDR2 SASEGT. This CDR3 is CASSDHFLRDRAYYGYTF. The CDR3 nucleotides are TGTGCCAGCAGTGATCATTTCCTCCGGGACAGGGCTTACTATGGCTACACCTTC.

The gene calls are TRBV15 and TRBJ1-2; 7 nucleotides agree with TRBD1. CDR3 size: 15 residues. With V trimmed by 0 bases and J by 6 bases, 7 bases remained unmatched. Germline CDR1 and CDR2: LNHNV and YYDKDF (reference sequence). DNA for the CDR3: TGTGCCACCAGCAGAGAGGTAGGGGGCCTAGATGGCTACACCTTC. It yields the protein CATSREVGGLDGYTF.

V gene TRBV4-3 combines with J gene TRBJ1-3; D remains ambiguous. From germline, CDR1 is LGHNA and CDR2 YSLEER. The CDR3 is made up of 15 amino acids. Trimming took 1 base from V and 0 from J, leaving 7 bases between them. CDR3 in DNA: TGCGCCAGCAGCCAAGGCGGGGACTCTGGAAACACCATATATTTT. Translated: CASSQGGDSGNTIYF.

The genes are TRBV29-1 and TRBJ2-7; 11 bases map to TRBD1. CDR1 is SQVTM, CDR2 ANQGSEA, per germline. The CDR3 contains 13 residues. With V trimmed by 3 bases and J by 2 bases, 0 bases remained unmatched. CDR3 residues: CSVEGQGAYEQYF. The CDR3, as DNA: TGCAGCGTTGAGGGACAGGGGGCCTACGAGCAGTACTTC.

The chain employs TRBV4-1 and TRBJ1-6, with 7 nucleotides matching TRBD1. With V trimmed by 4 bases and J by 7 bases, 10 bases remained unmatched. CDR3 length: 16 residues. Germline V lookup: CDR1 MGHRA, CDR2 YSYEKL. The CDR3 DNA sequence: TGCGCCAGCAGCCCATACCAGGGGGTAACCAATTCACCCCTCCACTTT. Translation: CASSPYQGVTNSPLHF.

The J gene is TRBJ2-7, the V gene TRBV5-4; D is unclear. Germline V CDR1 and CDR2: SGHNT, YYREEE (reference sequence). The CDR3 covers 13 residues. V was trimmed by 0 bases and J by 12 bases, leaving 16 bases between them. CDR3 sequence reads: CASSLEPGFDSYF. CDR3 nucleotide sequence: TGTGCCAGCAGCTTGGAACCCGGGTTTGATTCGTACTTC.

This clone was counted once. The CDR3 loop is CASSVVSGHNQPQHF. CDR3 coding DNA: TGTGCCAGCAGCGTAGTAAGTGGGCACAATCAGCCCCAGCATTTT. This chain joins TRBV9 and TRBJ1-5; D gene unclear. The V end lost 0 bases, the J end lost 3 bases, and 10 bases lay between the germline ends. Germline assignment: CDR1 SGDLS and CDR2 YYNGEE. The CDR3 runs 15 residues.

This clone appeared once. The same CDR3 is also encoded by other DNA sequences in this sample. V gene TRBV6-5 combines with J gene TRBJ1-1; 9 bases map to TRBD1. Germline loops: CDR1 MNHEY, CDR2 SVGAGI. Trimming removed 8 bases from V and 5 bases from J; junction bases left unmatched: 0. The length of the CDR3 is 11 residues. In DNA form, the CDR3 reads TGTGCCAGCGGACAGGGGACTGAAGCTTTCTTT. This sequence encodes CASGQGTEAFF.

The chain uses TRBV28 and TRBJ2-7; TRBD2 might be the D (6 bases). The CDR3 sequence is 15 residues long. The germline CDR1 and CDR2 sequences are MDHEN and SYDVKM. V gave up 2 bases and J gave up 0 bases, with 11 bases separating them. The CDR3 loop is CASSLRDGSSYEQYF. The CDR3 DNA is TGTGCCAGCAGTTTAAGGGACGGGAGCTCCTACGAGCAGTACTTC. Based on the CDR3 plus reference TRBV28 and TRBJ2-7, the full variable domain is DVKVTQSSRYLVKRTGEKVFLECVQDMDHENMFWYRQDPGLGLRLIYFSYDVKMKEKGDIPEGYSVSREKKERFSLILESASTNQTSMYLCASSLRDGSSYEQYFGPGTRLTVT.

J is TRBJ2-1 and V is TRBV5-1, with D unresolved. This CDR3 contains 14 residues. Trimming removed 2 bases at V and 3 bases at J, with 9 bases between. Germline CDR1 SGHRS, CDR2 YFSETQ. The CDR3 loop is CASSLGEVYNEQFF. The CDR3 DNA sequence: TGCGCCAGCAGCTTAGGAGAGGTCTACAATGAGCAGTTCTTC.

The V and J genes are TRBV7-9 and TRBJ1-5, with D possibly matching TRBD1 (5 bases). This CDR3 region has 14 residues. Per the germline V gene, CDR1 is SEHNR and CDR2 is FQNEAQ (reference sequence). V lost 2 bases and J 5 bases, leaving 10 bases between the germline ends. The CDR3 reads CASSLLDTDQPQHF. The CDR3 DNA reads as TGTGCCAGCAGCTTATTGGACACCGATCAGCCCCAGCATTTT.

In its sample, this clone was seen once. The V call is TRBV5-1, the J call TRBJ1-4, with D possibly matching TRBD1 (5 bases). V shed 3 bases and J shed 12 bases, with 18 bases lying between them. Germline-derived CDR1 and CDR2 are SGHRS and YFSETQ. The length of the CDR3 is 14 residues. CDR3 nucleotide sequence: TGCGCCAGCAGCTCGATAGTTGGGGCATTGGAACTGTTTTTT. It codes for CASSSIVGALELFF.

The gene calls are TRBV6-5 and TRBJ1-1, with D maybe TRBD1 (5 bases). The CDR3 totals 11 residues. The V and J ends lost 5 bases and 10 bases respectively, with 11 bases between them. Germline loops: CDR1 MNHEY, CDR2 SVGAGI. The CDR3 sequence: CASSESRVAFF. The CDR3 DNA sequence: TGTGCCAGCAGTGAAAGCAGGGTAGCTTTCTTT.

This chain links TRBV5-6 with TRBJ2-7, with TRBD1 matching over 8 bases. CDR3 length equals 14 residues. The ends lost 4 bases at V and 2 bases at J; junction bases unmatched: 5. Germline values: CDR1 SGHDT, CDR2 YYEEEE. The CDR3 here is CASSPDREAYEQYF. DNA of the CDR3: TGTGCCAGCAGCCCGGACAGGGAAGCCTACGAGCAGTACTTC.

The chain links TRBV7-6 to TRBJ2-5; TRBD2 agrees at 7 bases. V lost 3 bases, J lost 10 bases, and 2 bases stayed unmatched. Germline CDR1 and CDR2: SGHVS and FNYEAQ. The CDR3 runs 11 residues. CDR3 in amino acids: CASSFGEGQYF. CDR3 DNA: TGTGCCAGCAGCTTTGGGGAGGGCCAGTACTTC.

The genes are TRBV5-1 and TRBJ2-7, with 8 bases aligning to TRBD2. The junction had 7 bases not matched to a gene; V was cut back by 5 bases and J by 6 bases. The length of the CDR3 is 13 residues. Germline lookup yields CDR1 SGHRS and CDR2 YFSETQ. In DNA, the CDR3 is TGCGCCAGCAGGGTCCCTAGCGGGTCCGAGCAGTACTTC. It yields the protein CASRVPSGSEQYF.